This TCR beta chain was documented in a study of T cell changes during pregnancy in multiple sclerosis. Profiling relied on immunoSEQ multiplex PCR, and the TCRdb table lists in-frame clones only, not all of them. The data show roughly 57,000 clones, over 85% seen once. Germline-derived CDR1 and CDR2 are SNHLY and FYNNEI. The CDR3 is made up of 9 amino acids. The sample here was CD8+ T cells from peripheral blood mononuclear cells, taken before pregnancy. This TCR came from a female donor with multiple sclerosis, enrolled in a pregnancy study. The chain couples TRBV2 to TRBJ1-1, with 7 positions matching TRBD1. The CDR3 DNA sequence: TGTGGGACAGGATCTGAAGCTTTCTTT. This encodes CGTGSEAFF.